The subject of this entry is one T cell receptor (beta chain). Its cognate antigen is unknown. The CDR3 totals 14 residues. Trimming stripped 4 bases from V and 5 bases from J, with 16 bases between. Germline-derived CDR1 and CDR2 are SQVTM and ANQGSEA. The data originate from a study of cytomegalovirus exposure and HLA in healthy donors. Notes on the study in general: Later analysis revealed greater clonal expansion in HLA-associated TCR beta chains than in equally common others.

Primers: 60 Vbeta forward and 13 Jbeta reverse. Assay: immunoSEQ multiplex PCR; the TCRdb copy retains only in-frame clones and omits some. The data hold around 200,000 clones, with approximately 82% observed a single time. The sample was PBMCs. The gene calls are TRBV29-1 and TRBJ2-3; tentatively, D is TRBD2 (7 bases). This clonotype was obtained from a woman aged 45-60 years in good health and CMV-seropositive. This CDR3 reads CSVVPGGRGDTQYF. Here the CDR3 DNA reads TGCAGCGTTGTTCCGGGGGGCAGGGGAGATACGCAGTATTTT.